This TCR beta chain was sequenced for a study of cytomegalovirus exposure and HLA in healthy donors. Study-level background: For the approximately 400 genotyped donors, over 80% fell within the Caucasian-associated ancestry cluster. Regarding the study as a whole: When a later analysis was performed, an Asian-associated ancestry cluster reportedly had fewer N-insertions than the roughly 730-donor mean. As a later analysis revealed, most CMV-associated TCR beta chains appeared HLA-restricted.

Donors sampled were nominally healthy, though unrecorded immune exposures were likely. The PCR had 60 Vbeta and 13 Jbeta primers. Produced via immunoSEQ multiplex PCR; TCRdb's table is partial and in-frame only. The sample has about 92,000 clones; roughly four fifths are singletons. Remarks on this clone: The antigen is not known.

The clonotype originates from a woman younger than 30 in good health and CMV-seropositive. Sequenced material: PBMCs.

CDR3: CASNLAGGDIQYF. The CDR3 region has the DNA TGCGCCAGCAACCTAGCGGGAGGGGACATTCAGTACTTC. The J gene is TRBJ2-4, the V gene TRBV5-1; TRBD2 matches 12 bases. Looked up from germline, CDR1 is SGHRS and CDR2 is YFSETQ. There are 13 residues in the CDR3. J was trimmed by 8 bases and V by 6 bases; bases with no gene match: 3.